This T cell receptor (beta chain) was recorded in a study of blood T cell repertoires in COVID-19 (dated by TCRdb to about 2020). Context from the whole study: Samples from collaborators originated in the United States, Italy and Spain and spanned both the acute and convalescent phases of COVID-19. The material from the prospective study consisted of cDNA or gDNA derived from T cells, B-cell-depleted T cells, or PBMCs. Deeply sampled blood TCRbeta repertoires from subjects exposed to, actively infected with, or recovered from COVID-19 were included in the dataset. The repertoires were released in a freely available public database intended as a resource for research on the immune response to SARS-CoV-2. The samples were drawn from the first 160 participants of the ongoing ImmuneRACE study and from more than 1,000 subjects provided by 6 global collaborators. The sample metadata nearly always contained a de-identified subject ID, COVID-19 status, age in years and sex. Where HLA class I and class II types were available, the types were taken from metadata supplied by the sample provider, not from assay-based typing. Broader findings and caveats from the paper: How much clinical and demographic metadata was included differed by source and by participant, and the metadata was provided uncurated.

Relative to germline, V is 4 bases shorter and J is 0 bases shorter, with 13 bases between their ends. Its CDR3 holds 15 amino acids, cysteine through phenylalanine. Only the CDR3 part of the read is kept: 45 bases, read in frame from the first base. Per the germline V gene (reference sequence), SGHKS is the CDR1 and YYEKEE is the CDR2. To note about this clone: Its target antigen remains unknown. No per-base quality is available; no much larger clone lies one base away.

Samples from volunteer blood donors who had recovered from COVID-19 were contributed by a second Seattle source. Each collaborating institution followed its own protocols to collect whole blood in K2EDTA tubes. For TCRbeta analysis, collaborators shipped samples as frozen whole blood, isolated PBMCs, or DNA extracted from either of those sample types. The immunoSEQ Assay, a bias-controlled multiplex PCR, was used to amplify TCRbeta CDR3 regions from genomic DNA. For the original study's pipeline: The number of nucleated cells in each sample was estimated by amplification of reference gene primers within the assay. To quantify the absolute abundance of each unique TCRbeta CDR3 rearrangement, sequence reads were collapsed and filtered. Productive Simpson clonality was computed per sample as the square root of Simpson's diversity index over productive rearrangements. This is the immuneACCESS table as TCRdb keeps it, with only in-frame sequences that have V and J called. A part of the clones is gone; compared with another copy, unresolved V genes explain less than half, and the rest is unexplained. V and J calls and clone size are given by that table; D and trimming were obtained from the DNA. Here the sample has about 230,000 clones; roughly 88% occur a single time. Under 2.5% of the sample is taken by the ten largest.

The chain is made from TRBV5-5 and TRBJ1-2; a tentative D match to TRBD1 spans 6 bases. What was sequenced was peripheral blood. This sequence was found in a man aged 40-49 years who had recovered from COVID-19. Read as DNA, the sequence is TGTGCCAGCAGCAGCCCGACAGGATCTAACTATGGCTACACCTTC. Its product reads: CASSSPTGSNYGYTF.